This TCR beta chain came from a study of cytomegalovirus exposure and HLA in healthy donors. Germline assignment: CDR1 SGHTA and CDR2 FQGTGA. The CDR3 contains 16 residues. Trimming left V 2 bases short and J 5 bases short, with 15 bases between. The primer mix had 60 Vbeta and 13 Jbeta primers. The method was immunoSEQ multiplex PCR; TCRdb's version includes in-frame clones alone and lacks a portion of them. Counted here are around 150,000 clones, approximately 80% occurring once; the ten biggest clones make up more than 1.2%. The sequencing input was PBMCs. The chain is built from TRBV7-3 and TRBJ2-2, with a tentative D call TRBD1 (6 bases). The TCR comes from a male donor in good health and CMV-seronegative. The CDR3 here is CASSLGQGPGTGELFF. As DNA, the CDR3 is TGTGCCAGCAGCTTAGGGCAGGGGCCCGGTACCGGGGAGCTGTTTTTT.